The T cell receptor (beta chain) under discussion was sequenced for a study of control samples from healthy donors and cancer patients. Profiled with immunoSEQ multiplex PCR; TCRdb holds only in-frame clones, not every one. The profile shows some 120,000 clones, 89% of them singletons. This CDR3 region has 13 residues. V was shortened by 3 bases and J by 4 bases, with 9 bases between the two germline ends. Germline assignment: CDR1 MRHNA and CDR2 SNTAGT. This clone was seen a single time. V is TRBV6-4 and J is TRBJ1-2; no clear D. Sequenced: blood. The TCR comes from a middle-aged man in good health. The CDR3 here is CASSEALGYGYTF. CDR3 nucleotides: TGTGCCAGCAGTGAGGCATTGGGCTATGGCTACACCTTC.